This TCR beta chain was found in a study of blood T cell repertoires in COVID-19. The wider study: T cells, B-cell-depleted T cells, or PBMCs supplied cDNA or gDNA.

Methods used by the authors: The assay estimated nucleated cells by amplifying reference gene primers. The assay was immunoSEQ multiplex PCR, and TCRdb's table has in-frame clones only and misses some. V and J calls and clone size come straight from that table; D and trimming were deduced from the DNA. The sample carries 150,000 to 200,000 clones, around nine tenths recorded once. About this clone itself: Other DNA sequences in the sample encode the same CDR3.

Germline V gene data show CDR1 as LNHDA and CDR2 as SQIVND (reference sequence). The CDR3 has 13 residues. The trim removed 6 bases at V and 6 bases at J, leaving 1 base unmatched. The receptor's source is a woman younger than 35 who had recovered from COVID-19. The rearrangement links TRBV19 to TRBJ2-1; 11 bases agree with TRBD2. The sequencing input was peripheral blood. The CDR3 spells CASRLAGANEQFF. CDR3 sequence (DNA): TGTGCCAGTAGACTAGCGGGAGCCAATGAGCAGTTCTTC.